This entry lists 13 T cell receptor beta chains sequenced from one sample in a study of beta chain features in type 1 diabetes. Their recognized antigens are unknown. Isolated RNA was reverse transcribed in full, so expressed TCRB transcripts were sequenced. Profiling relied on immunoSEQ multiplex PCR, and the TCRdb table lists in-frame clones only, not all of them. The sample lists roughly 700,000 clones; around an eighth were seen once. Study results and limitations: Shorter TCRB CDR3s, moderately but significantly so, were found in Type 1 diabetes patients in all four CD4+ subsets.

The sample taken for sequencing was naive CD4+ T cells from blood. These receptors came from a man aged 18 to 29 with type 1 diabetes.

This rearrangement joins TRBV7-2 to TRBJ1-4, with D unclear. The length of the CDR3 is 12 residues. Looked up from germline, CDR1 is SGHTA and CDR2 is FQGNSA. Trimming stripped 6 bases from V and 8 bases from J, with 10 bases between. The DNA for the CDR3 is TGTGCCAGCAGGCAGACTGGGGAAAAACTGTTTTTT. Translating it yields CASRQTGEKLFF.

This clone turned up a few times. The chain combines TRBV9 with TRBJ2-1; no clear D. The CDR3 contains 18 residues. Germline assignment: CDR1 SGDLS and CDR2 YYNGEE. Trimming stripped 3 bases from V and 2 bases from J, with 21 bases between. The CDR3 sequence is CASSDRVAPQVPYNEQFF. In nucleotides, the CDR3 is TGTGCCAGCAGCGACCGAGTCGCCCCCCAGGTCCCCTACAATGAGCAGTTCTTC.

The rearrangement links TRBV7-9 to TRBJ1-1; weak D call: TRBD1 (5 bases). The germline V gene encodes CDR1 SEHNR and CDR2 FQNEAQ (reference sequence). The CDR3 contains 13 residues. V was trimmed by 1 base and J by 11 bases, leaving 14 bases between them. The CDR3 reads CASSLGDRRGAFF. Here the CDR3 DNA reads TGTGCCAGCAGCTTAGGGGACCGCCGTGGGGCTTTCTTT.

The sample holds a few counts of this clone. The J gene is TRBJ1-1, the V gene TRBV7-9; 7 bases fit TRBD1. V lost 1 base and J lost 7; bases outside the gene matches: 6. The V gene's germline CDR1 is SEHNR and CDR2 FQNEAQ (reference sequence). CDR3 length: 14 amino acids. The CDR3 region is CASSLGQGEVEAFF. In nucleotides, the CDR3 is TGTGCCAGCAGCTTAGGACAGGGAGAGGTTGAAGCTTTCTTT.

This clone was observed a few times. The chain combines TRBV10-3 with TRBJ1-1, with D possibly TRBD1 on 6 matching bases. Looked up from germline, CDR1 is ENHRY and CDR2 is SYGVKD. This CDR3 is built from 13 residues. V was clipped by 6 bases and J by 4 bases, with 12 bases between them. CDR3 loop: CAIRDSSITEAFF. The DNA for the CDR3 is TGTGCCATCAGGGACAGTAGCATCACTGAAGCTTTCTTT.

The rearrangement joins TRBV6-6 to TRBJ1-1; D ambiguous. Germline CDR1 reads MNHNY; CDR2 reads SVGAGI (reference sequence). The CDR3 contains 14 residues. V was clipped by 8 bases and J by 1 base, with 14 bases between them. The CDR3 here is CASRASSRNTEAFF. CDR3 nucleotide sequence: TGTGCCAGCCGCGCCTCGTCCAGGAACACTGAAGCTTTCTTT.

V usage is TRBV6-5 and J usage is TRBJ2-7, with D unclear. Germline V lookup: CDR1 MNHEY, CDR2 SVGAGI. The CDR3 is 14 residues long. V lost 5 bases and J 3 bases, leaving 14 bases between the germline ends. CDR3 coding DNA: TGTGCCAGCAGTGGGCTAATCCCGAACTACGAGCAGTACTTC. It is translated as CASSGLIPNYEQYF.

This clone was detected only a few times. The rearrangement uses TRBV6-5 and TRBJ2-5; D is ambiguous. V dropped 6 bases and J dropped 1 base, with 12 bases sitting between them. There are 14 residues in the CDR3. The germline gives CDR1 MNHEY, CDR2 SVGAGI. Here the CDR3 DNA reads TGTGCCAGCAGCTTAGGACCGAGCCAAGAGACCCAGTACTTC. This encodes CASSLGPSQETQYF.

In this sample, this clone turned up a few times. This rearrangement joins TRBV7-3 to TRBJ1-1, with no clear D. CDR3 size: 14 residues. Trimming removed 3 bases at V and 1 base at J, with 9 bases between. The germline V gene has CDR1 SGHTA and CDR2 FQGTGA. CDR3: CASSFLPGNTEAFF. CDR3 sequence (DNA): TGTGCCAGCAGCTTTCTTCCAGGGAACACTGAAGCTTTCTTT.

The V and J genes are TRBV4-1 and TRBJ1-2; 8 bases are shared with TRBD1. This CDR3 has 18 amino acids. Germline assignment: CDR1 MGHRA and CDR2 YSYEKL. Trimming cost V 4 bases and J 3 bases; bases outside gene matches: 16. CDR3 DNA: TGCGCCAGCAGCCCGACAGGGTCAGGGGGCGTATGGGACTATGGCTACACCTTC. Translating it yields CASSPTGSGGVWDYGYTF.

V gene TRBV7-7 combines with J gene TRBJ2-5; TRBD2 is a possible D gene (7 bases). CDR3 length: 14 residues. The V and J ends lost 1 base and 4 bases respectively, with 10 bases between them. Germline V gene lookup returns CDR1 SSHAT and CDR2 FNYEAQ (reference sequence). DNA of the CDR3: TGTGCCAGCAGCTTAGAGGGGGGGCGAGAGACCCAGTACTTC. Its protein is CASSLEGGRETQYF.

This clone occurred a few times. The V call is TRBV18, the J call TRBJ2-7; no firm D call. Germline assignment: CDR1 KGHSH and CDR2 LQKENI. Trimming pared 4 bases from V and 5 bases from J, leaving 9 bases between. The CDR3 extends over 12 amino acids. The CDR3 coding sequence is TGTGCCAGCTCACGGGGTAACGACGAGCAGTACTTC. Amino acids: CASSRGNDEQYF.

This chain uses TRBV28 with TRBJ1-4; 8 bases are shared with TRBD1. The CDR3 consists of 14 residues. With V trimmed by 5 bases and J by 7 bases, 6 bases remained unmatched. Germline loops: CDR1 MDHEN, CDR2 SYDVKM. CDR3 region: CASSPDRDGEKLFF. The CDR3 DNA sequence: TGTGCCAGCAGTCCGGACAGGGATGGTGAAAAACTGTTTTTT.